This passage covers 29 T cell receptor beta chains from one sample sequenced in a study of beta chain features in type 1 diabetes. The entirety of the isolated RNA underwent reverse transcription, so expressed TCRB transcripts were sequenced. TCRdb keeps only in-frame clones here, not all; method: immunoSEQ multiplex PCR. The sample includes approximately 120,000 clones, roughly 43% seen only once; the top ten take roughly 0.064%. The specimen was stem cell memory CD4+ T cells from blood. The receptors here all came from a woman aged 18-35 years in good health.

V is TRBV6-5 and J is TRBJ1-2; D unresolved. Germline-derived CDR1 and CDR2 are MNHEY and SVGAGI. Trimming pared 5 bases from V and 10 bases from J, leaving 14 bases between. This CDR3 is built from 12 residues. The CDR3 region is CASSRDRIDYTF. CDR3 sequence (DNA): TGTGCCAGCAGTAGAGATCGTATCGACTACACCTTC.

The V call is TRBV6-5, the J call TRBJ1-2, with 8 positions matching TRBD1. The CDR3 is 14 residues long. J was trimmed by 6 bases and V by 2 bases; bases with no gene match: 5. CDR1 is MNHEY, CDR2 SVGAGI, per germline. CDR3: CASSYQDRADGYTF. The CDR3 DNA is TGTGCCAGCAGTTACCAGGACAGGGCGGATGGCTACACCTTC.

V is TRBV9 and J is TRBJ2-1; TRBD1 might be the D (6 bases). This CDR3 comprises 14 residues. V was pared by 4 bases and J by 10 bases, with 18 bases between. Germline V CDR1 and CDR2: SGDLS, YYNGEE. CDR3 residues: CASSPPGQGLEQFF. The CDR3 DNA is TGTGCCAGCAGCCCACCCGGGCAGGGGCTCGAGCAGTTCTTC.

J is TRBJ2-7 and V is TRBV7-9; 11 bases line up with TRBD2. CDR3 size: 16 residues. V was pared by 4 bases and J by 5 bases, with 10 bases of the junction left unmatched. Germline CDR1 reads SEHNR; CDR2 reads FQNEAQ (reference sequence). CDR3 DNA: TGTGCCAGCAGCTCTCAACTAGCGGGAGTTTACCACGAGCAGTACTTC. The encoded protein is CASSSQLAGVYHEQYF.

V gene TRBV30 combines with J gene TRBJ1-2; D is ambiguous. This CDR3 contains 14 residues. V was shortened by 0 bases and J by 3 bases, with 11 bases between the two germline ends. The germline gives CDR1 GTSNPN, CDR2 SVGIG (reference sequence). The CDR3 sequence: CAWSVRGPDYGYTF. CDR3 sequence (DNA): TGTGCCTGGAGTGTACGGGGTCCTGACTATGGCTACACCTTC.

The V and J genes are TRBV6-5 and TRBJ1-2; 7 positions match TRBD1. CDR3 length: 15 amino acids. V lost 0 bases to trimming and J lost 7 bases; unmatched junction nucleotides: 8. Germline CDR1 and CDR2: MNHEY and SVGAGI. CDR3 coding DNA: TGTGCCAGCAGTTACTCGACAGGGCGCCAGGCTGGCTACACCTTC. Encoded protein: CASSYSTGRQAGYTF.

V gene TRBV27 combines with J gene TRBJ1-2; 7 positions match TRBD1. With V trimmed by 3 bases and J by 5 bases, 3 bases remained unmatched. Per germline, CDR1 MNHEY and CDR2 SMNVEV (reference sequence). The CDR3 has 13 amino acids. The CDR3 sequence is CASSFSGGYGYTF. CDR3 bases: TGTGCCAGCAGTTTCTCAGGGGGGTATGGCTACACCTTC.

The chain employs TRBV28 and TRBJ2-7, with 7 bases matching TRBD1. The CDR3 consists of 14 residues. V was clipped by 4 bases and J by 3 bases; unmatched bases: 6. Germline V gene sequence: CDR1 MDHEN, CDR2 SYDVKM. The CDR3 spells CASSSHGTVYEQYF. CDR3 DNA sequence: TGTGCCAGCAGTTCCCATGGGACAGTCTACGAGCAGTACTTC.

This clone showed up just a few times. The rearrangement uses TRBV7-2 and TRBJ1-2, with a possible D match to TRBD1 (6 bases). Trimming left V 2 bases short and J 4 bases short, with 11 bases between. CDR1 and CDR2 (germline): SGHTA, FQGNSA. CDR3 size: 14 residues. In DNA, the CDR3 is TGTGCCAGCAGCTTAAGGGGGGGTCTCTATGGCTACACCTTC. Its protein product is CASSLRGGLYGYTF. The full variable domain, rest sourced from reference TRBV7-2 and TRBJ1-2, is GAGVSQSPSNKVTEKGKDVELRCDPISGHTALYWYRQSLGQGLEFLIYFQGNSAPDKSGLPSDRFSAERTGGSVSTLTIQRTQQEDSAVYLCASSLRGGLYGYTFGSGTRLTVV.

V usage is TRBV18 and J usage is TRBJ1-2; possible D gene TRBD1, 5 bases. CDR3 length: 15 residues. The germline CDR1 and CDR2 sequences are KGHSH and LQKENI. Deletions cut 4 bases from V and 0 bases from J, with 12 bases between. The CDR3 DNA follows: TGTGCCAGCTCACGGGGCAGGGCCACTAACTATGGCTACACCTTC. Translation: CASSRGRATNYGYTF.

This clone occurred a few times. The chain couples TRBV7-3 to TRBJ2-2; unclear D gene. CDR3 size: 16 residues. The ends were cut back, 5 bases at V and 0 bases at J, with 13 bases in the middle. CDR1 SGHTA and CDR2 FQGTGA come from the germline V gene. DNA of the CDR3: TGTGCCAGCAGCGTGCGGATGGCGGCGAACACCGGGGAGCTGTTTTTT. Its protein is CASSVRMAANTGELFF.

This clone was recorded once. The rearrangement joins TRBV4-1 to TRBJ2-5; 7 bases map to TRBD2. The germline gives CDR1 MGHRA, CDR2 YSYEKL. The CDR3 loop spans 18 amino acids. V was pared by 0 bases and J by 4 bases, with 14 bases of the junction left unmatched. CDR3 bases: TGCGCCAGCAGCCAAGATCCCATCGGCGGGAGTCGTATAGAGACCCAGTACTTC. Protein: CASSQDPIGGSRIETQYF.

This clone was found a few times. The chain has TRBV28 and TRBJ1-1, with a tentative D call TRBD1 (5 bases). The CDR3 spans 11 residues. The germline CDR1 and CDR2 sequences are MDHEN and SYDVKM. V shed 7 bases and J shed 4 bases, with 7 bases lying between them. The CDR3 loop reads CASTTGTEAFF. In DNA, the CDR3 is TGTGCCAGCACCACAGGCACTGAAGCTTTCTTT.

The chain uses TRBV2 and TRBJ1-3; D gene uncertain. This CDR3 spans 16 amino acids. The V end lost 2 bases, the J end lost 1 base, and 12 bases lay between the germline ends. The V gene's germline CDR1 is SNHLY and CDR2 FYNNEI. In DNA, the CDR3 is TGTGCCAGCAGTGAATTTCTGCGCTTGTCTGGAAACACCATATATTTT. Translation: CASSEFLRLSGNTIYF.

The gene calls are TRBV28 and TRBJ2-4, with D possibly matching TRBD1 (6 bases). CDR3 length equals 17 residues. From germline, CDR1 is MDHEN and CDR2 SYDVKM. The ends were cut back, 6 bases at V and 0 bases at J, with 18 bases in the middle. CDR3 region: CASRKLQGSIAKNIQYF. CDR3 DNA: TGTGCCAGCAGAAAGTTACAGGGCTCCATAGCCAAAAACATTCAGTACTTC. Full variable domain (outside the CDR3, taken from reference TRBV28 and TRBJ2-4): DVKVTQSSRYLVKRTGEKVFLECVQDMDHENMFWYRQDPGLGLRLIYFSYDVKMKEKGDIPEGYSVSREKKERFSLILESASTNQTSMYLCASRKLQGSIAKNIQYFGAGTRLSVL.

This clone occurred once. The chain has TRBV7-2 and TRBJ2-7; 10 nucleotides match TRBD2. The CDR3 length is 16 residues. V was clipped by 1 base and J by 6 bases; unmatched bases: 9. Germline assignment: CDR1 SGHTA and CDR2 FQGNSA. The DNA for the CDR3 is TGTGCCAGCAGCTTAGTAGGAGGACTAGCGGACCGCGAGCAGTACTTC. Translation gives CASSLVGGLADREQYF.

This clone was counted a few times. J is TRBJ1-5 and V is TRBV19; perhaps TRBD1 as D (5 bases). CDR1 is LNHDA, CDR2 SQIVND, per germline (reference sequence). The CDR3 is 14 residues long. Between the trimmed V and J ends, which lost 7 bases and 3 bases, there was a span of 13 bases. The CDR3 DNA reads TGTGCCAGTATCGGCAGGGTTAACAATCAGCCCCAGCATTTT. Protein product: CASIGRVNNQPQHF.

The genes are TRBV6-5 and TRBJ2-4; perhaps TRBD2 as D (6 bases). The V end was cut by 2 bases, the J end by 7 bases, with 6 bases between. The V gene's germline CDR1 is MNHEY and CDR2 SVGAGI. This CDR3 spans 12 amino acids. CDR3 loop: CASSYGGNIQYF. For the CDR3, the DNA is TGTGCCAGCAGTTACGGGGGGAACATTCAGTACTTC.

This clone came up a few times. The chain recombines TRBV2 with TRBJ2-5; D not resolved. The germline V gene encodes CDR1 SNHLY and CDR2 FYNNEI. The V gene lost 2 bases and the J gene lost 0 bases, with 7 bases spanning the gap. The CDR3 runs to 14 residues. This CDR3 is CASSEQRYQETQYF. DNA of the CDR3: TGTGCCAGCAGTGAACAGAGGTACCAAGAGACCCAGTACTTC.

The V gene is TRBV5-1, the J gene TRBJ2-7; TRBD1 matches at 7 bases. The germline V gene has CDR1 SGHRS and CDR2 YFSETQ. V shed 4 bases, J shed 0 bases, and the junction held 7 bases outside the gene matches. The CDR3 loop spans 15 amino acids. CDR3 nucleotides: TGCGCCAGCAGCCCACGACAGGGTCCCTCCTACGAGCAGTACTTC. As protein: CASSPRQGPSYEQYF.

This chain links TRBV7-6 with TRBJ2-7; a possible D gene is TRBD2 (6 bases). There are 18 residues in the CDR3. Germline lookup yields CDR1 SGHVS and CDR2 FNYEAQ. V lost 5 bases, J lost 1 base, and 24 bases lay in between. The CDR3, as DNA: TGTGCCAGCAGCCCACAAACCCCTAGCCCGGGGGAGTCCTACGAGCAGTACTTC. It specifies CASSPQTPSPGESYEQYF.

This clone was picked up a small number of times. The chain combines TRBV11-2 with TRBJ1-1; 8 nucleotides match TRBD1. The trim removed 7 bases at V and 10 bases at J, leaving 11 bases unmatched. CDR3 length: 13 residues. Germline lookup yields CDR1 SGHAT and CDR2 FQNNGV. The CDR3 loop reads CASTPIRGRPAFF. The CDR3, as DNA: TGTGCCAGCACCCCCATCAGGGGGCGCCCAGCTTTCTTT.

The gene calls are TRBV7-9 and TRBJ2-2; 9 nucleotides match TRBD2. CDR3 length: 16 residues. Per germline, CDR1 SEHNR and CDR2 FQNEAQ (reference sequence). With V trimmed by 2 bases and J by 4 bases, 5 bases remained unmatched. In DNA form, the CDR3 reads TGTGCCAGCAGCTTACTATTAGCGGGAGTCACCGGGGAGCTGTTTTTT. As protein: CASSLLLAGVTGELFF.

J is TRBJ1-1 and V is TRBV18; D is uncertain. The V gene lost 0 bases and the J gene lost 1 base, with 15 bases spanning the gap. The CDR3 runs to 17 residues. Germline V gene sequence: CDR1 KGHSH, CDR2 LQKENI. CDR3: CASSPPLRGGKNTEAFF. The CDR3 nucleotides are TGTGCCAGCTCACCACCGCTACGGGGAGGGAAGAACACTGAAGCTTTCTTT.

V gene TRBV7-3 combines with J gene TRBJ1-2, with 7 bases lining up with TRBD1. Trimming took 4 bases from V and 4 from J; bases not matched to a gene: 3. The germline V gene has CDR1 SGHTA and CDR2 FQGTGA. The CDR3 contains 13 residues. This chain's CDR3 is CASSSTGAYGYTF. Written as DNA, the CDR3 is TGTGCCAGCAGCTCTACAGGGGCCTATGGCTACACCTTC.

The rearrangement links TRBV20-1 to TRBJ1-5; D not resolved. V was clipped by 1 base and J by 4 bases, with 2 bases between them. This CDR3 region has 11 residues. Per the germline V gene, CDR1 is DFQATT and CDR2 is SNEGSKA (reference sequence). The CDR3 is CSARANQPQHF. The DNA of the CDR3 is TGCAGTGCTAGAGCAAATCAGCCCCAGCATTTT.

The chain links TRBV2 to TRBJ2-1; weak D call: TRBD1 (5 bases). V lost 8 bases and J 8 bases, leaving 19 bases between the germline ends. Germline V gene lookup returns CDR1 SNHLY and CDR2 FYNNEI. The CDR3 loop spans 14 amino acids. CDR3: CASRIAGLGDEQFF. The CDR3, as DNA: TGTGCCAGCCGGATAGCAGGGCTAGGCGATGAGCAGTTCTTC. Filled out from reference TRBV2 and TRBJ2-1, the complete variable domain reads EPEVTQTPSHQVTQMGQEVILRCVPISNHLYFYWYRQILGQKVEFLVSFYNNEISEKSEIFDDQFSVERPDGSNFTLKIRSTKLEDSAMYFCASRIAGLGDEQFFGPGTRLTVL.

This chain uses TRBV6-5 with TRBJ2-1; D perhaps matches TRBD1 (5 bases). Germline CDR1 reads MNHEY; CDR2 reads SVGAGI. V dropped 0 bases and J dropped 8 bases, with 14 bases sitting between them. CDR3 length: 15 residues. CDR3 sequence: CASSYSRQPWYEQFF. In DNA form, the CDR3 reads TGTGCCAGCAGTTACTCCCGACAGCCCTGGTATGAGCAGTTCTTC.

The chain has TRBV28 and TRBJ2-7, with D possibly being TRBD2 (5 bases). This CDR3 is built from 16 residues. The germline gives CDR1 MDHEN, CDR2 SYDVKM. V was trimmed by 3 bases and J by 0 bases, leaving 15 bases between them. The CDR3 nucleotides read TGTGCCAGCAGTTTTCCTGGACTCAGGAGCTCCTACGAGCAGTACTTC. Translating it yields CASSFPGLRSSYEQYF.